Shown below are 8 T cell receptor beta chains from a single sample sequenced in a study of T cell repertoires in cytomegalovirus infection. TCRdb re-analysed the reads in MiXCR, keeping a single row per CDR3 protein. Of around 300,000 distinct CDR3 sequences in the sample, 9% to 9.5% are singletons; the top ten hold about 4.5%. Sequencing was done on a sample of PBMCs. These TCRs come from a human donor in good health (CMV status not recorded). Some clones in this sample may be carry-over from other donors' samples.

A few counts support this clonotype. The DNA for the CDR3 is TGTGCCACCTTCTGGGCCTCTGGAAACACCATATATTTT. Its translation is CATFWASGNTIYF. V is TRBV28 and J is TRBJ1-3; D ambiguous. The CDR3 runs to 13 residues. Trimming left V 10 bases short and J 0 bases short, with 10 bases between. Germline CDR1 is MDHEN and CDR2 is SYDVKM.

The J gene is TRBJ2-4, the V gene TRBV18; D is unclear. V lost 0 bases and J 0 bases, leaving 15 bases between the germline ends. The V gene's germline CDR1 is KGHSH and CDR2 LQKENI. CDR3 length: 18 amino acids. Here the CDR3 reads CASSPPKDRHLAKNIQYF. The CDR3, as DNA: TGTGCCAGCTCACCACCGAAGGACCGACACTTAGCCAAAAACATTCAGTACTTC.

The chain joins TRBV11-2 to TRBJ2-5; D remains ambiguous. The V gene's germline CDR1 is SGHAT and CDR2 FQNNGV. With 0 bases removed from V and 0 bases from J, the gap between germline ends came to 17 bases. This CDR3 comprises 18 residues. In DNA, the CDR3 is TGTGCCAGCAGCTTAGATAGGCAGAGGACCATGTACCAAGAGACCCAGTACTTC. Its protein product is CASSLDRQRTMYQETQYF.

This clonotype was observed many times. The chain links TRBV7-6 to TRBJ2-7, with D perhaps matching TRBD1 or TRBD2 (5 bases each). Germline V lookup: CDR1 SGHVS, CDR2 FNYEAQ. V lost 5 bases, J lost 2 bases, and 13 bases lay in between. This CDR3 comprises 14 residues. In DNA form, the CDR3 reads TGTGCCAGCAGCAAAGCTGGGGGAACCTACGAGCAGTACTTC. Its translation is CASSKAGGTYEQYF.

This clonotype was counted a few times. The chain is built from TRBV28 and TRBJ2-7, with D hard to call. The CDR3 contains 12 residues. CDR1 MDHEN and CDR2 SYDVKM come from the germline V gene. V lost 6 bases, J lost 3 bases, and 9 bases lay in between. This chain's CDR3 is CASRTVIYEQYF. CDR3 DNA sequence: TGTGCCAGCAGAACGGTGATCTACGAGCAGTACTTC.

This clonotype was counted a few times. This sequence joins TRBV12-3 or TRBV12-4 and TRBJ2-1; a possible D gene is TRBD2 (6 bases). This CDR3 comprises 15 residues. V shed 5 bases and J shed 4 bases, with 15 bases lying between them. CDR3 protein: CASSPGNGGYNEQFF. DNA for the CDR3: TGTGCCAGCAGTCCCGGGAACGGAGGGTACAATGAGCAGTTCTTC.

This clonotype was detected a few times. This chain joins TRBV27 and TRBJ2-7; 8 bases fit TRBD1. Germline V CDR1 and CDR2: MNHEY, SMNVEV (reference sequence). The CDR3 has 16 residues. Losses at the gene ends were 3 bases for V and 3 bases for J; bases not matched to a gene: 10. The CDR3 nucleotides read TGTGCCAGCAGTTTTAATAGGATCGGACAGGGCTACGAGCAGTACTTC. Translating gives CASSFNRIGQGYEQYF.

This clonotype was seen repeatedly, ten times or more. The chain couples TRBV11-2 to TRBJ1-6, with TRBD1 as a possible D gene (5 bases). Per the germline V gene, CDR1 is SGHAT and CDR2 is FQNNGV. Trimming shortened V by 2 bases and J by 8 bases, and 13 bases separated the two germline ends. CDR3 length equals 15 residues. The CDR3: CASSLNAREDSPLHF. The DNA for the CDR3 is TGTGCCAGCAGCTTAAATGCCAGGGAAGATTCACCCCTCCACTTT.